This T cell receptor (beta chain) was identified in a study of T cells after yellow fever vaccination (dated by TCRdb to the late 2010s). About the investigation overall: Libraries from fractions with low cell numbers were prepared with the SMART-Seq v4 Ultra Low Input RNA kit. To track T-cell clones before and after primary and booster YFV17D yellow fever vaccination, bulk TCR alpha and beta repertoires were sequenced longitudinally. Two healthy male donors made up the cohort, one aged 18 to 29 years and the other aged 30 to 39 years. Blood was drawn at multiple timepoints before and after primary and secondary immunization, with bulk PBMC replicates and cell subsets isolated. Study-wide findings and limitations: After the booster, most clones that had expanded after primary vaccination were detected again (around 97% of CD4 and under 90% of CD8), suggesting broad maintenance of memory. A small fraction of clonotypes showed up in both the CD4 and CD8 compartments, probably as a result of convergent recombination. FACS-sorted repertoires could contain abundant contaminating clonotypes from the bulk population, so computational filtering was required. The study included only two donors, which limits how far the findings can be generalized. The secondary T-cell response was found to be weaker but faster than the primary response, with a peak reached on day 5 rather than on day 15.

Sample treatment or condition, as interpreted from the label and publication: live attenuated yellow fever vaccine strain. At every blood-draw timepoint, two biological replicates of bulk PBMCs were collected. A standard Ficoll-Paque protocol was used to isolate PBMCs from peripheral blood. TriZol was used to extract RNA from bulk PBMCs, from CD4 and CD8 fractions, and from dextramer-positive and dextramer-negative fractions. Sequencing was performed on an Illumina NovaSeq 6000. TCR cDNA was synthesized by 5'RACE template switching, through which a universal primer site and unique molecular identifiers were introduced. Priming for cDNA synthesis came from both the TCR alpha and TCR beta constant segments. Library amplification involved two PCR steps, and the second step added sample barcodes and sequencing adapters. Sequencing of libraries was performed on Illumina HiSeq 2500 (2x100 bp) or NovaSeq (2x150 bp). Under the source paper's analysis protocol: MIGEC handled demultiplexing of reads and collapsing into UMI consensus sequences, while MiXCR performed V(D)J alignment. Clonotypes responding to the vaccine were identified with edgeR on replicate PBMC samples, with the criteria of FDR below 0.01 and a log2 fold change above 5 up to day 15. Each bulk clonotype received a CD4 or CD8 identity based on whether the sequenced CD4 or CD8 repertoire contained that clonotype at higher abundance. TCRdb redid the processing of the public reads, applying fastp at Q25 and MiXCR, and retained in-frame beta chains. Each entry is one CDR3 protein sequence, shown with its most common DNA and genes. The V and J calls reflect TCRdb's pipeline rather than the authors' work. The sample profile shows a few hundred thousand distinct CDR3 sequences; over 15% of them were found once. Roughly a sixth of the sample comes from the top ten.

Reading the germline V gene (reference sequence) gives CDR1 PRHDT and CDR2 FYEKMQ. Reading from cysteine to phenylalanine, the CDR3 counts 11 amino acids. This entry keeps only the CDR3 DNA: 33 bases, framed from base 1. The V end gives up 4 bases and the J end 11 bases, leaving 3 bases in the junction not matched to a gene. About this clonotype: Its antigen has not been determined. No base qualities exist here, and no much larger clone lies one base off it.

Specimen: PBMCs, collected before the yellow fever booster vaccination. The chain is made from TRBV13 and TRBJ1-1; TRBD1 aligns with 8 central bases. The clonotype comes from a man aged 18 to 35 who received the YFV17D yellow fever vaccine. The CDR3 reads CASSSDRVAFF. The nucleotides read TGTGCCAGCAGCTCGGACAGGGTGGCTTTCTTT.